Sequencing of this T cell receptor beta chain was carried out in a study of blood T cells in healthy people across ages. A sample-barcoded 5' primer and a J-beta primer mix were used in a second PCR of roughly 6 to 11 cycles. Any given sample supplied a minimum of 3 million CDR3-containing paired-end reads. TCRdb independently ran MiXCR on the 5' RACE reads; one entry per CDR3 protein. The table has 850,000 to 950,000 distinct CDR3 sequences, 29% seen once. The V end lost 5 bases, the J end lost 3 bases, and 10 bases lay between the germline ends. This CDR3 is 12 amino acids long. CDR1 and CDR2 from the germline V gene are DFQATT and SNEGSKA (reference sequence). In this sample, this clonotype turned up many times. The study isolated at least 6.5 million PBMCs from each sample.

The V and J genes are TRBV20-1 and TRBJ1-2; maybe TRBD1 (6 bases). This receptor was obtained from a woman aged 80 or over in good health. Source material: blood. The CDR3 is CSAPRGYYGYTF. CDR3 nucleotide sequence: TGCAGTGCTCCCAGGGGATACTATGGCTACACCTTC.